The 22 T cell receptor beta chains in this list originate from one sample, sequenced in a study of early T cells in non-severe SARS-CoV-2 infection. TCRdb itself ran the 5' RACE reads through MiXCR, one entry per CDR3 protein. Here the sample spans roughly 100,000 distinct CDR3 sequences, roughly 13% being singletons. Sequencing was done on a sample of whole blood. The source is an adult who was a healthcare worker with PCR-confirmed SARS-CoV-2 infection or an uninfected control (not recorded which).

The chain joins TRBV12-3 or TRBV12-4 to TRBJ2-3; the D gene is possibly TRBD1 (6 bases). The CDR3 loop spans 14 amino acids. V dropped 6 bases and J dropped 1 base, with 11 bases sitting between them. The chain's CDR3 is CASRQGRGTDTQYF. As DNA, the CDR3 is TGTGCCAGCAGACAGGGAAGGGGCACAGATACGCAGTATTTT.

The V and J genes are TRBV5-6 and TRBJ1-5; D is unclear. Trimming removed 1 base at V and 5 bases at J, with 10 bases between. This CDR3 contains 14 residues. The germline gives CDR1 SGHDT, CDR2 YYEEEE. CDR3 loop: CASSLRNWDQPQHF. CDR3 nucleotides: TGTGCCAGCAGCTTGAGGAATTGGGATCAGCCCCAGCATTTT.

The chain joins TRBV5-1 to TRBJ2-5, with TRBD1 identical over 8 bases. Unmatched junction bases numbered 8, after V lost 4 bases and J lost 0 bases. This CDR3 has 16 residues. Per germline, CDR1 SGHRS and CDR2 YFSETQ. This CDR3 reads CASSPGAQGDQETQYF. CDR3 sequence (DNA): TGCGCCAGCAGCCCGGGGGCACAGGGGGACCAAGAGACCCAGTACTTC.

This clonotype was seen a few times. The J gene is TRBJ2-7, the V gene TRBV7-3; a weak D match, TRBD1 (6 bases). Germline V gene data show CDR1 as SGHTA and CDR2 as FQGTGA. The length of the CDR3 is 15 residues. Trimming pared 2 bases from V and 5 bases from J, leaving 16 bases between. CDR3 protein: CASSLGRTHRDEQYF. DNA of the CDR3: TGTGCCAGCAGCTTAGGCCGAACTCACAGGGACGAGCAGTACTTC. The entire variable domain, with the rest obtained from reference TRBV7-3 and TRBJ2-7, is as follows: GAGVSQTPSNKVTEKGKYVELRCDPISGHTALYWYRQSLGQGPEFLIYFQGTGAADDSGLPNDRFFAVRPEGSVSTLKIQRTERGDSAVYLCASSLGRTHRDEQYFGPGTRLTVT.

This clonotype was seen repeatedly, ten times or more. This chain joins TRBV4-1 and TRBJ2-7; a weak D match, TRBD2 (5 bases). The ends were cut back, 8 bases at V and 2 bases at J, with 13 bases in the middle. Germline loops: CDR1 MGHRA, CDR2 YSYEKL. This CDR3 spans 13 amino acids. DNA of the CDR3: TGCGCCAGCCGGGCGGGTCCCGCCTACGAGCAGTACTTC. As protein: CASRAGPAYEQYF.

This clonotype was counted many times. J is TRBJ1-6 and V is TRBV2; D gene ambiguous. The CDR3 extends over 14 amino acids. Germline assignment: CDR1 SNHLY and CDR2 FYNNEI. Trimming shortened V by 8 bases and J by 5 bases, and 13 bases separated the two germline ends. The CDR3 DNA follows: TGTGCCAGCTACCGGGAACCGAATAATTCACCCCTCCACTTT. Amino acid sequence: CASYREPNNSPLHF.

The J gene is TRBJ2-7, the V gene TRBV7-8; the D is unclear. The CDR3 is 14 amino acids. Germline V gene sequence: CDR1 SGHVS, CDR2 FQNEAQ. Between the trimmed V and J ends, which lost 2 bases and 4 bases, there was a span of 12 bases. The CDR3 DNA reads TGTGCCAGCAGCTTACGTGCCAGCCTTTACGAGCAGTACTTC. Residues: CASSLRASLYEQYF.

This clonotype was observed a single time. V usage is TRBV29-1 and J usage is TRBJ1-1, with TRBD1 matching 11 bases. This CDR3 has 13 amino acids. Trimming at V came to 6 bases and at J to 5 bases, leaving 5 bases not matched to a gene. Germline-derived CDR1 and CDR2 are SQVTM and ANQGSEA. DNA of the CDR3: TGCAGCGTGCCCGGGACAGGGGGGACTGAAGCTTTCTTT. Its protein product is CSVPGTGGTEAFF.

CDR3 amino acids: CASSQERLAGLGELFF. In DNA form, the CDR3 reads TGTGCCAGCAGCCAAGAACGACTAGCGGGACTAGGGGAGCTGTTTTTT. The V gene is TRBV3-1, the J gene TRBJ2-2, with 11 bases lining up with TRBD2. The CDR3 consists of 16 residues. Per the germline V gene, CDR1 is LGHDT and CDR2 is YNNKEL (reference sequence). V dropped 0 bases and J dropped 8; count of bases not matched to a gene: 5.

In this sample, this clonotype turned up a few times. This chain joins TRBV4-3 and TRBJ2-1; TRBD2 might be the D (5 bases). Germline V gives CDR1 LGHNA, CDR2 YSLEER. The V end lost 1 base, the J end lost 3 bases, and 13 bases lay between the germline ends. This CDR3 is 16 amino acids long. The CDR3 DNA reads TGCGCCAGCAGCCAAGTCGTGGGAGAAGACTACAATGAGCAGTTCTTC. It is translated as CASSQVVGEDYNEQFF.

This clonotype was recorded many times. The chain recombines TRBV28 with TRBJ2-7; D might be TRBD2 (6 bases). Germline values: CDR1 MDHEN, CDR2 SYDVKM. Trimming removed 7 bases at V and 2 bases at J, with 12 bases between. The CDR3 sequence is 13 residues long. This CDR3 is CASTIGGPYEQYF. The CDR3 DNA sequence: TGTGCCAGCACCATTGGAGGGCCCTACGAGCAGTACTTC.

The J gene is TRBJ1-2, the V gene TRBV6-5; D is uncertain. Looked up from germline, CDR1 is MNHEY and CDR2 is SVGAGI. V was cut by 6 bases and J by 3 bases, with 11 bases left in between. The CDR3 is 13 residues long. This chain's CDR3 is CASSQGRDYGYTF. CDR3 nucleotides: TGTGCCAGCAGCCAAGGACGGGACTATGGCTACACCTTC.

A few counts support this clonotype. The chain combines TRBV28 with TRBJ2-7; D might be TRBD1 (8 bases). The CDR3 has 13 amino acids. The V end lost 6 bases, the J end lost 7 bases, and 16 bases lay between the germline ends. Germline CDR1 MDHEN, CDR2 SYDVKM. The CDR3 spells CASRQQGGREQYF. Written as DNA, the CDR3 is TGTGCCAGCAGACAACAGGGGGGGCGTGAGCAGTACTTC.

This clonotype appeared many times. Sequence at one end of the junction differs from germline and may be a read error. The chain has TRBV5-1 and TRBJ2-3; D remains ambiguous. The CDR3 totals 11 residues. Germline CDR1 and CDR2: SGHRS and YFSETQ. CDR3 DNA: TGTGCCAGCAGTTTAGCAGATACGCAGTATTTT. It codes for CASSLADTQYF. Full variable domain (outside the CDR3, taken from reference TRBV5-1 and TRBJ2-3): KAGVTQTPRYLIKTRGQQVTLSCSPISGHRSVSWYQQTPGQGLQFLFEYFSETQRNKGNFPGRFSGRQFSNSRSEMNVSTLELGDSALYLCASSLADTQYFGPGTRLTVL.

This clonotype has at least ten counts. One end of the junction is discordant with germline, which a read error may explain. This rearrangement joins TRBV20-1 to TRBJ2-1, with D tentatively TRBD1 or TRBD2 (5 bases each). Per germline, CDR1 DFQATT and CDR2 SNEGSKA (reference sequence). This CDR3 has 11 residues. CDR3 region: CSALGPDEQFF. The CDR3, as DNA: TGCAGTGCCCTGGGACCAGATGAACAGTTCTTC.

This clonotype has a count of ten or more. V usage is TRBV5-1 and J usage is TRBJ1-1, with a possible D match to TRBD1 (5 bases). The CDR3 loop spans 14 amino acids. V gave up 4 bases and J gave up 1 base, with 11 bases separating them. Germline V gives CDR1 SGHRS, CDR2 YFSETQ. CDR3 sequence: CASSPATGNTEAFF. DNA for the CDR3: TGCGCCAGCAGCCCAGCTACAGGGAACACTGAAGCTTTCTTT.

This rearrangement joins TRBV6-2 or TRBV6-3 to TRBJ2-5; D is unresolved. V was clipped by 2 bases and J by 2 bases, with 6 bases between them. The CDR3 extends over 13 amino acids. Germline V lookup: CDR1 MNHEY, CDR2 SVGEGT. The CDR3 DNA follows: TGTGCCAGCAGTTACCGACCGCAAGAGACCCAGTACTTC. Protein: CASSYRPQETQYF.

The V call is TRBV12-3 or TRBV12-4, the J call TRBJ1-1; D is possibly TRBD1 (5 bases). Trimming pared 3 bases from V and 6 bases from J, leaving 17 bases between. The CDR3 has 15 residues. The CDR3 is CASSFQGGPLAEAFF. The CDR3 nucleotides read TGTGCCAGCAGTTTCCAGGGCGGGCCCCTCGCTGAAGCTTTCTTT.

This rearrangement joins TRBV9 to TRBJ2-1; 8 nucleotides align to TRBD2. Germline CDR1 is SGDLS and CDR2 is YYNGEE. The ends lost 3 bases at V and 2 bases at J; junction bases unmatched: 4. This CDR3 has 15 amino acids. CDR3 sequence: CASSASGGTYNEQFF. The CDR3 coding sequence is TGTGCCAGCAGCGCATCGGGAGGGACCTACAATGAGCAGTTCTTC.

This clonotype was picked up many times. The chain combines TRBV7-9 with TRBJ2-2, with 7 bases fitting TRBD1. This CDR3 contains 15 residues. The trim removed 7 bases at V and 5 bases at J, leaving 10 bases unmatched. Germline-derived CDR1 and CDR2 are SEHNR and FQNEAQ (reference sequence). Here the CDR3 reads CASTQQGLRTGELFF. The DNA of the CDR3 is TGTGCCAGCACTCAACAGGGGCTACGGACCGGGGAGCTGTTTTTT.

This clonotype was counted many times. This rearrangement joins TRBV21-1 to TRBJ1-5; TRBD1 was called by the table and not checked on the DNA. TRBV21-1 is a listed pseudogene. CDR3 length: 17 amino acids. CDR3 region: CASSNLGQGHSNQPQHF. The CDR3 coding sequence is TGTGCCAGCAGCAATCTGGGACAGGGGCATAGCAATCAGCCCCAGCATTTT.

About this clonotype itself: Possible read error: a much larger clone is one base away. This sequence joins TRBV20-1 and TRBJ2-3; unclear D gene. The J call may be wrong; the DNA end is better matched by TRBJ1-5. Germline CDR1 reads DFQATT; CDR2 reads SNEGSKA (reference sequence). The CDR3 loop spans 15 amino acids. In nucleotides, the CDR3 is TGCAGTGCTAGTCCCGCTAGCGGGAGAACAGATACGCAGCATTTT. This translates into CSASPASGRTDTQHF.